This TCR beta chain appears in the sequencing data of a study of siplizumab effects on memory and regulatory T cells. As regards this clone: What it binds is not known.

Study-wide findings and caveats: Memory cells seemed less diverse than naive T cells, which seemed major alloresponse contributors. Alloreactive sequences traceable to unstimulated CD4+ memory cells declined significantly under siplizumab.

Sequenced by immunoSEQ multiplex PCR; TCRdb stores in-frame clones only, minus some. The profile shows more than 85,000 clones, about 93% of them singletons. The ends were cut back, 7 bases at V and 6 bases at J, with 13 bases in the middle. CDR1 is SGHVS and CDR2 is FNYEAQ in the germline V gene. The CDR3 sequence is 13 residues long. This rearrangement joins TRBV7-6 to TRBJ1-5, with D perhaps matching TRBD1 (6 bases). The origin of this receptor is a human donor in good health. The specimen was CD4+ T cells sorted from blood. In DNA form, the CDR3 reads TGTGCCAGCACACAGGGTGCGGGTCAGCCCCAGCATTTT. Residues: CASTQGAGQPQHF.